This T cell receptor (beta chain) was sequenced in a study of blood T cell repertoires in COVID-19. Study context: The samples span acute and convalescent COVID-19 from the United States, Italy and Spain.

In this sample, this clone turned up a few times. How the authors handled the data: How many nucleated cells were present was estimated from reference gene primer amplification. Data came from immunoSEQ multiplex PCR; TCRdb stores just in-frame clones and leaves some out. The DNA was the basis for D and trimming; V, J and clone size are from that table. The data contain about 260,000 clones, around 84% of them singletons. Recruits, aged roughly 18 to 100 years, lived in 24 US areas. Between the trimmed V and J ends, which lost 3 bases and 6 bases, there was a span of 18 bases. CDR3 length: 16 residues. CDR1 and CDR2 (germline): SGHTA, FQGNSA.

The V gene is TRBV7-2, the J gene TRBJ2-4, with D perhaps matching TRBD1 (7 bases). This receptor was taken from a man under 40 with acute COVID-19. The material sequenced was PBMCs or T cells enriched from blood (not recorded which). CDR3 nucleotide sequence: TGTGCCAGCAGCTTCCCGCCCCAGGGGGGAAGAAACATTCAGTACTTC. Residues: CASSFPPQGGRNIQYF.